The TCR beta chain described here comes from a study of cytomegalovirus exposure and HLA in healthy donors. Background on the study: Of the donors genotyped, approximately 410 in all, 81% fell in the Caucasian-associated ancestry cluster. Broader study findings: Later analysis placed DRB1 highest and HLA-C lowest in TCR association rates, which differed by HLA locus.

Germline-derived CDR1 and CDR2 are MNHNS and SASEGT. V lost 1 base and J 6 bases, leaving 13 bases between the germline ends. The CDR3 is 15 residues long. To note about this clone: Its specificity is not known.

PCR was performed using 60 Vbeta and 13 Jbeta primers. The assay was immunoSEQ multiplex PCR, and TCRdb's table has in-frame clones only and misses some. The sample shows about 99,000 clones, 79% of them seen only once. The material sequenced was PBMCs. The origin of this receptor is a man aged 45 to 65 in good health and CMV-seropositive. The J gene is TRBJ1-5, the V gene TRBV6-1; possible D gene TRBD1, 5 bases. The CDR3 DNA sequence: TGTGCCAGCAGTGAAGGTCGCCTAAGGGGTCAGCCCCAGCATTTT. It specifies CASSEGRLRGQPQHF.